Shown below are 20 T cell receptor beta chains from a single sample sequenced in a study of shared clonotypes between healthy human individuals. Sequencing was performed with immunoSEQ multiplex PCR; in TCRdb, only in-frame clones are kept and a portion is missing. The sample yields 2,500,000 or so clones, approximately 93% seen once. Sequenced sample: naive CD4+ T cells from PBMCs. The subset denotes: CD45RA+ positively selected. The receptors originated from a man between 18 and 29 years old in good health. Some clones in this sample may be carry-over from other donors' samples.

The rearrangement joins TRBV11-2 to TRBJ2-5, with D perhaps TRBD2 (5 bases). The CDR3 sequence is 15 residues long. From germline, CDR1 is SGHAT and CDR2 FQNNGV. V lost 2 bases to trimming and J lost 5 bases, with 15 bases between them. Here the CDR3 reads CASSLRGRGVETQYF. Here the CDR3 DNA reads TGTGCCAGCAGCTTAAGAGGTCGGGGAGTGGAGACCCAGTACTTC.

V is TRBV6-6 and J is TRBJ1-1; no clear D gene. This CDR3 comprises 13 residues. Germline V gives CDR1 MNHNY, CDR2 SVGAGI (reference sequence). Trimming removed 2 bases at V and 5 bases at J, with 9 bases between. CDR3 coding DNA: TGTGCCAGCAGTTACCGGACTGAGACTGAAGCTTTCTTT. Its protein is CASSYRTETEAFF.

The chain links TRBV5-1 to TRBJ1-1, with D unclear. The V gene's germline CDR1 is SGHRS and CDR2 YFSETQ. Trimming took off 4 bases at V and 0 bases at J, with 19 bases between the two ends. The CDR3 has 17 residues. CDR3 in DNA: TGCGCCAGCAGCCAAGACCTTGCCGCCAGGTTGAACACTGAAGCTTTCTTT. Its protein product is CASSQDLAARLNTEAFF.

The rearrangement joins TRBV28 to TRBJ2-7, with D possibly called TRBD1 or TRBD2 (5 bases each). Trimming took off 5 bases at V and 4 bases at J, with 15 bases between the two ends. CDR3 length equals 14 residues. Germline V gene lookup returns CDR1 MDHEN and CDR2 SYDVKM. In nucleotides, the CDR3 is TGTGCCAGCAGTCTCCCGGGGCGCGGGTACGAGCAGTACTTC. Translating gives CASSLPGRGYEQYF. Complete variable domain (other parts from reference TRBV28 and TRBJ2-7): DVKVTQSSRYLVKRTGEKVFLECVQDMDHENMFWYRQDPGLGLRLIYFSYDVKMKEKGDIPEGYSVSREKKERFSLILESASTNQTSMYLCASSLPGRGYEQYFGPGTRLTVT.

The chain carries TRBV5-4 and TRBJ2-7; 7 bases map to TRBD1. Germline assignment: CDR1 SGHNT and CDR2 YYREEE (reference sequence). The CDR3 is 15 residues long. V lost 4 bases and J lost 0; bases outside the gene matches: 7. CDR3 sequence: CASSPPDRRSYEQYF. The DNA for the CDR3 is TGTGCCAGCAGCCCCCCGGACAGGCGCTCCTACGAGCAGTACTTC.

The chain carries TRBV6-5 and TRBJ2-1; 9 nucleotides match TRBD2. CDR3 length equals 15 residues. J lost 8 bases, V lost 7 bases, and 12 bases had no gene match. The germline gives CDR1 MNHEY, CDR2 SVGAGI. The CDR3: CASKNKLAGVHEQFF. In DNA form, the CDR3 reads TGTGCCAGCAAGAACAAACTAGCGGGCGTCCATGAGCAGTTCTTC.

The chain recombines TRBV19 with TRBJ1-1, with 7 bases that match TRBD1. CDR3 length equals 14 residues. Germline trimming cut 6 bases from V and 0 bases from J; bases unmatched to any gene: 4. Germline assignment: CDR1 LNHDA and CDR2 SQIVND (reference sequence). CDR3 in amino acids: CASRLDRLNTEAFF. CDR3 coding DNA: TGTGCCAGTAGATTGGACAGGTTGAACACTGAAGCTTTCTTT.

Turning to this clone: The same CDR3 can be traced to other DNA sequences in this sample. The rearrangement links TRBV5-1 to TRBJ2-1, with D unclear. Germline V lookup: CDR1 SGHRS, CDR2 YFSETQ. The CDR3 extends over 15 amino acids. Trimming removed 4 bases from V and 0 bases from J, with 11 bases in between. CDR3 residues: CASSLGVSSYNEQFF. CDR3 bases: TGCGCCAGCAGCCTTGGTGTTAGCTCCTACAATGAGCAGTTCTTC. The full variable domain, in which reference TRBV5-1 and TRBJ2-1 provide the parts outside the CDR3, is KAGVTQTPRYLIKTRGQQVTLSCSPISGHRSVSWYQQTPGQGLQFLFEYFSETQRNKGNFPGRFSGRQFSNSRSEMNVSTLELGDSALYLCASSLGVSSYNEQFFGPGTRLTVL.

The chain employs TRBV19 and TRBJ2-7; no definite D call. V lost 3 bases, J lost 5 bases, and 17 bases lay in between. CDR3 length: 15 amino acids. From germline, CDR1 is LNHDA and CDR2 SQIVND (reference sequence). The CDR3 protein is CASSIRDIGLHEQYF. CDR3 nucleotide sequence: TGTGCCAGTAGTATTAGGGATATTGGCCTGCACGAGCAGTACTTC.

V is TRBV7-2 and J is TRBJ2-3; the D gene is possibly TRBD1 (6 bases). The CDR3 is 14 amino acids. Trimming shortened V by 4 bases and J by 4 bases, and 12 bases separated the two germline ends. The germline gives CDR1 SGHTA, CDR2 FQGNSA. The CDR3 nucleotides are TGTGCCAGCAGCTCACAGGGCTGGTCAGATACGCAGTATTTT. Its protein is CASSSQGWSDTQYF.

V and J are TRBV7-2 and TRBJ1-3, with 9 nucleotides matching TRBD1. V lost 6 bases to trimming and J lost 1 base; unmatched junction nucleotides: 7. The CDR3 length is 16 residues. Germline values: CDR1 SGHTA, CDR2 FQGNSA. DNA for the CDR3: TGTGCCAGCAGGACCGGACAGGGGTCTTCTGGAAACACCATATATTTT. It codes for CASRTGQGSSGNTIYF. Using reference TRBV7-2 and TRBJ1-3 for the parts outside the CDR3, the full variable domain is GAGVSQSPSNKVTEKGKDVELRCDPISGHTALYWYRQSLGQGLEFLIYFQGNSAPDKSGLPSDRFSAERTGGSVSTLTIQRTQQEDSAVYLCASRTGQGSSGNTIYFGEGSWLTVV.

The chain employs TRBV5-4 and TRBJ2-3; D is unclear. The CDR3 runs 14 residues. Germline CDR1 reads SGHNT; CDR2 reads YYREEE (reference sequence). Trimming left V 1 base short and J 2 bases short, with 8 bases between. The CDR3 sequence: CASSLPDNTDTQYF. The CDR3 DNA is TGTGCCAGCAGCTTGCCTGACAACACAGATACGCAGTATTTT.

The rearrangement joins TRBV7-9 to TRBJ2-3; TRBD2 aligns across 8 bases. The CDR3 extends over 14 amino acids. Trimming cost V 5 bases and J 4 bases; bases outside gene matches: 5. Germline CDR1 and CDR2: SEHNR and FQNEAQ (reference sequence). The CDR3 coding sequence is TGTGCCAGCAGCAGACACGGGGGGGCAGATACGCAGTATTTT. Its protein is CASSRHGGADTQYF.

The chain combines TRBV10-3 with TRBJ1-6, with no clear D. This CDR3 contains 14 residues. The germline gives CDR1 ENHRY, CDR2 SYGVKD. V gave up 3 bases and J gave up 4 bases, with 7 bases separating them. The DNA for the CDR3 is TGTGCCATCAGTGACGATCGTTATAATTCACCCCTCCACTTT. Translated, it gives CAISDDRYNSPLHF.

The chain carries TRBV11-2 and TRBJ2-3; the D is unclear. The CDR3 spans 15 residues. Trimming took off 6 bases at V and 2 bases at J, with 15 bases between the two ends. CDR1 and CDR2 (germline): SGHAT, FQNNGV. The CDR3: CASSTPWLHTDTQYF. CDR3 bases: TGTGCCAGCAGTACTCCGTGGCTACACACAGATACGCAGTATTTT.

The CDR3, as DNA: TGTGCCAGCAGCTTTCGAGCGGGAGGGCCCTACAATGAGCAGTTCTTC. It specifies CASSFRAGGPYNEQFF. V and J are TRBV5-4 and TRBJ2-1; TRBD2 matches at 10 bases. Germline assignment: CDR1 SGHNT and CDR2 YYREEE (reference sequence). J lost 2 bases, V lost 2 bases, and 4 bases had no gene match. The CDR3 is 16 amino acids.

Note on this clone: The identical CDR3 is also encoded by other nucleotide sequences in the sample. The chain recombines TRBV5-1 with TRBJ2-5; no reliable D call. The CDR3 totals 13 residues. Germline V gives CDR1 SGHRS, CDR2 YFSETQ. The V end was cut by 3 bases, the J end by 5 bases, with 11 bases between. The CDR3 loop reads CASSSGPLETQYF. The CDR3 DNA sequence: TGCGCCAGCAGCTCAGGACCCCTCGAGACCCAGTACTTC.

The chain joins TRBV27 to TRBJ2-7; D remains unclear. Trimming pared 2 bases from V and 3 bases from J, leaving 17 bases between. CDR1 is MNHEY and CDR2 is SMNVEV in the germline V gene (reference sequence). The CDR3 contains 16 residues. CDR3 bases: TGTGCCAGCAGTTTAGGTTTCCTCCCAAAGTTCTACGAGCAGTACTTC. Its protein product is CASSLGFLPKFYEQYF.

The chain couples TRBV5-1 to TRBJ1-3, with D maybe TRBD1 (6 bases). The V and J ends lost 4 bases and 1 base respectively, with 18 bases between them. Germline V gene sequence: CDR1 SGHRS, CDR2 YFSETQ. The CDR3 is 17 residues long. This CDR3 reads CASSPWLRTDSGNTIYF. DNA of the CDR3: TGCGCCAGCAGCCCCTGGCTTAGGACAGATTCTGGAAACACCATATATTTT.

CDR3 nucleotides: TGTGCCAGCTCACCCCAGATAGATACGCAGTATTTT. It codes for CASSPQIDTQYF. The V and J genes are TRBV18 and TRBJ2-3; D uncertain. The CDR3 is 12 residues long. Germline V gives CDR1 KGHSH, CDR2 LQKENI. The V gene lost 3 bases and the J gene lost 5 bases, with 6 bases spanning the gap.